This T cell receptor (beta chain) was identified in a study of blood T cell repertoires in COVID-19. Looking at the study overall: Recovered status applied to Cohort 3 donors who had two consecutive negative PCRs. It also applied to those with clearance or with symptom resolution. Some COVID-19 samples were acute and others convalescent; all came from the United States, Italy and Spain.

Authors' analysis steps: Reference gene primer amplification gave nucleated cell count estimates. Generated by immunoSEQ multiplex PCR, the TCRdb table keeps only in-frame clones and is missing some. Clone size and the V and J calls come from that table; the DNA yielded D and trimming. The table has fewer than 250,000 clones, around 90% seen once; the top ten hold 7.2%. Cohorts were determined from participant-reported clinical history. The CDR3 length is 18 residues. V was clipped by 1 base and J by 0 bases, with 13 bases between them. Germline CDR1 KGHSH, CDR2 LQKENI. The sequencing input was PBMCs or T cells enriched from blood (not recorded which). The rearrangement links TRBV18 to TRBJ2-6, with a weak D call TRBD1 (5 bases). This TCR derives from a young man in a cohort exposed to, infected with or recovered from COVID-19 (not recorded which). The CDR3, as DNA: TGTGCCAGCTCACCACGAGTACAGGTTCGCTCTGGGGCCAACGTCCTGACTTTC. As protein: CASSPRVQVRSGANVLTF. The full variable domain, its missing parts supplied by reference TRBV18 and TRBJ2-6, is NAGVMQNPRHLVRRRGQEARLRCSPMKGHSHVYWYRQLPEEGLKFMVYLQKENIIDESGMPKERFSAEFPKEGPSILRIQQVVRGDSAAYFCASSPRVQVRSGANVLTFGAGSRLTVL.